A selection of T cell receptor beta chains follows, all from one sample in a study of T cell repertoires in cytomegalovirus infection. TCRdb independently ran MiXCR on the reads; one entry per CDR3 protein. The table has roughly 720,000 distinct CDR3 sequences, roughly a third seen once. The specimen sequenced was PBMCs. These receptors all stem from a human donor in good health (CMV status not recorded). Some clones in this sample may be carry-over from other donors' samples. Both conserved end residues are part of each CDR3. Each record gives: J gene, clone size, D gene, V gene, CDR3 DNA, CDR3 protein. A D gene is named only where the DNA matches it firmly. The size entry is marked missing in some rows and otherwise reads once, few, many or a size class.

J: TRBJ1-2
size: -
D: TRBD1
V: TRBV4-1
DNA: TGCGCCAGCAGCCAAGAGTGGGGACAGATCTATGGCTACACCTTC
CDR3: CASSQEWGQIYGYTF

J: TRBJ2-1
size: -
D: TRBD1
V: TRBV7-3
DNA: TGTGCCAGCAGCTTAACAGGGACAGGGGACAATGAGCAGTTCTTC
CDR3: CASSLTGTGDNEQFF

J: TRBJ2-3
size: -
D: TRBD2
V: TRBV24-1
DNA: TGTGCCACCAGTGATCGTGCTAGCGGGAGTCCAGATACGCAGTATTTT
CDR3: CATSDRASGSPDTQYF

J: TRBJ1-4
size: -
D: -
V: TRBV6-6
DNA: TGTGCCAGCAGTTACACCTCAGGGGAAAAACTGTTTTTT
CDR3: CASSYTSGEKLFF

J: TRBJ2-1
size: -
D: TRBD1
V: TRBV24-1
DNA: TGTGCCACCAGTGCCCTGACAGGGGGAGAGAAGTTCTTC
CDR3: CATSALTGGEKFF

J: TRBJ2-7
size: few
D: -
V: TRBV12-3/TRBV12-4
DNA: TGTGCCAGCACCTTAGGAGGGGCCCGGCGCGAGCAGTACTTC
CDR3: CASTLGGARREQYF

J: TRBJ2-1
size: -
D: TRBD1
V: TRBV7-2
DNA: TGTGCCAGCAGGTCGACAGGGTACAATGAGCAGTTCTTC
CDR3: CASRSTGYNEQFF

J: TRBJ1-6
size: -
D: TRBD1
V: TRBV2
DNA: TGTGCCAGCAGTGAAGGACAGGGCCTAGGTTCACCCCTCCACTTT
CDR3: CASSEGQGLGSPLHF

J: TRBJ2-1
size: -
D: -
V: TRBV7-9
DNA: TGTGCCAGCAGCTCAACACGGATCGAGTGGTTCTTC
CDR3: CASSSTRIEWFF

J: TRBJ1-2
size: -
D: -
V: TRBV5-8
DNA: TGTGCCAGCAGTTCCGAGCAGGGCTACTATGGCTACACCTTC
CDR3: CASSSEQGYYGYTF

J: TRBJ2-5
size: -
D: -
V: TRBV2
DNA: TGTGCCAGCAGTGAAGACGTAGACAGGGCCGGGGGAGAGACCCAGTACTTC
CDR3: CASSEDVDRAGGETQYF

J: TRBJ1-2
size: -
D: TRBD1
V: TRBV6-6
DNA: TGTGCCAGCAGTTACTCGGGACAGGATGCCTATGGCTACACCTTC
CDR3: CASSYSGQDAYGYTF

J: TRBJ1-3
size: -
D: -
V: TRBV5-1
DNA: TGCGCCAGCAGCTTAACGGGGTACGGAAACACCATATATTTT
CDR3: CASSLTGYGNTIYF

J: TRBJ2-7
size: many
D: TRBD2
V: TRBV7-2
DNA: TGTGCCAGCAGCTTGGTAGCGGGAGGCGCCTACGAGCAGTACTTC
CDR3: CASSLVAGGAYEQYF

J: TRBJ1-1
size: few
D: -
V: TRBV10-3
DNA: TGTGCCATCAGTGATGGGGGGATGAACACTGAAGCTTTCTTT
CDR3: CAISDGGMNTEAFF

J: TRBJ1-2
size: few
D: -
V: TRBV5-6
DNA: TGTGCCAGCAGCCTGACGGGACTTTCTACTAACTATGGCTACACCTTC
CDR3: CASSLTGLSTNYGYTF

J: TRBJ1-1
size: few
D: -
V: TRBV4-2
DNA: TGTGCCAGCAGCCAAATTTGGGGCACTGAAGCTTTCTTT
CDR3: CASSQIWGTEAFF

J: TRBJ2-1
size: few
D: -
V: TRBV7-2
DNA: TGTGCCAGCAGCGGGGGGTCAGGATACAATGAGCAGTTCTTC
CDR3: CASSGGSGYNEQFF

J: TRBJ1-5
size: -
D: -
V: TRBV16
DNA: TGTGCCAGCAGCAAATTGGCAGAAAGCAATCAGCCCCAGCATTTT
CDR3: CASSKLAESNQPQHF

J: TRBJ1-1
size: -
D: -
V: TRBV7-2
DNA: TGTGCCAGCAGCTTATATCCAGGGAGGGTCACTGAAGCTTTCTTT
CDR3: CASSLYPGRVTEAFF

J: TRBJ2-7
size: once
D: TRBD2
V: TRBV28
DNA: TGTGCCAGCAGTCCGTACTTAGCGGGGGTTTACTTC
CDR3: CASSPYLAGVYF

J: TRBJ2-7
size: few
D: TRBD1
V: TRBV10-3
DNA: TGTGCCATCAGTGTTGGCCTCGGGACAGGCCGAGGAGAGTCCTACGAGCAGTACTTC
CDR3: CAISVGLGTGRGESYEQYF

J: TRBJ2-7
size: -
D: TRBD2
V: TRBV20-1
DNA: TGCAGTGCTGTACCGGGACTAGCCGTTTACGAGCAGTACTTC
CDR3: CSAVPGLAVYEQYF

J: TRBJ1-3
size: once
D: TRBD1
V: TRBV6-1
DNA: TGTGCCAGCAGCTACCAGACAGGGTCTGGAAACACCATATATTTT
CDR3: CASSYQTGSGNTIYF

J: TRBJ2-1
size: -
D: -
V: TRBV4-1
DNA: TGCGCCAGCAGCCAACCTACATTGGAGGAGCAGTTCTTC
CDR3: CASSQPTLEEQFF

J: TRBJ1-2
size: few
D: TRBD1
V: TRBV4-1
DNA: TGCGCCAGCAGCCCGCGCCGGTCGGACAGGTATGGCTACACCTTC
CDR3: CASSPRRSDRYGYTF

J: TRBJ1-2
size: few
D: TRBD1
V: TRBV5-1
DNA: TGCGCCAGCAGCTTTCTGCAGGGGGCGGGTGATGGCTACACCTTC
CDR3: CASSFLQGAGDGYTF

J: TRBJ1-5
size: -
D: -
V: TRBV20-1
DNA: TGCAGTGCCGGCCATGGAGACAATCAGCCCCAGCATTTT
CDR3: CSAGHGDNQPQHF

J: TRBJ1-1
size: many
D: -
V: TRBV7-8
DNA: TGTGCCAGCAGCCGCCTCTTTACCAGTGACACTGAAGCTTTCTTT
CDR3: CASSRLFTSDTEAFF

J: TRBJ2-3
size: -
D: TRBD2
V: TRBV19
DNA: TGTGCCAGTAGCCTTCCCAGCAGCGGGAGCTTTAACACAGATACGCAGTATTTT
CDR3: CASSLPSSGSFNTDTQYF

J: TRBJ1-3
size: -
D: -
V: TRBV7-6
DNA: TGTGCCAGCAGTCCAAACCCTGGAAACACCATATATTTT
CDR3: CASSPNPGNTIYF

J: TRBJ2-3
size: few
D: -
V: TRBV15
DNA: TGTGCCACCAGCAGAGTGCCGGGAGTTGCATATACGCAGTATTTT
CDR3: CATSRVPGVAYTQYF

J: TRBJ1-5
size: few
D: -
V: TRBV10-3
DNA: TGTGCCATCAGTGAGTCGGAGCTCAATCAGCCCCAGCATTTT
CDR3: CAISESELNQPQHF

J: TRBJ1-1
size: few
D: -
V: TRBV28
DNA: TGTGCCAGCAGTTTAATGGGTGTGCCTGAAGCTTTCTTT
CDR3: CASSLMGVPEAFF

J: TRBJ1-4
size: many
D: -
V: TRBV7-8
DNA: TGTGCCAGCAGCTTATCCCTGAATGAAAAACTGTTTTTT
CDR3: CASSLSLNEKLFF

J: TRBJ2-5
size: -
D: TRBD1
V: TRBV5-6
DNA: TGTGCCAGCAGTTCCGGGACAGATGCCCAAGAGACCCAGTACTTC
CDR3: CASSSGTDAQETQYF

J: TRBJ1-1
size: -
D: -
V: TRBV7-9
DNA: TGTGCCAGCAGATTGGACGTCGAGACTGAAGCTTTCTTT
CDR3: CASRLDVETEAFF

J: TRBJ2-3
size: few
D: -
V: TRBV4-2
DNA: TGTGCCAGCAGCCTATGGGGTAGGGGCACAGATACGCAGTATTTT
CDR3: CASSLWGRGTDTQYF

J: TRBJ1-2
size: -
D: TRBD1
V: TRBV7-2
DNA: TGTGCCATCTTCGGATACACCGGGACAGGGTTCCTCGGCTACCCCTTC
CDR3: CAIFGYTGTGFLGYPF

J: TRBJ2-7
size: -
D: -
V: TRBV4-1
DNA: TGCGCCAGCAGCCAACTCCCGGGGCCCTACGAGCAGTACTTC
CDR3: CASSQLPGPYEQYF

J: TRBJ2-1
size: few
D: -
V: TRBV24-1
DNA: TGTGCCACCAGGGGCTCCCCCGACCGTTACAATGAGCAGTTCTTC
CDR3: CATRGSPDRYNEQFF

J: TRBJ2-7
size: once
D: TRBD1
V: TRBV5-1
DNA: TGCGCCAGCAGCGTGGACAGGGACAACGAGCAGTACTTC
CDR3: CASSVDRDNEQYF

J: TRBJ2-3
size: -
D: -
V: TRBV6-2/TRBV6-3
DNA: TGTGCCAGCAGTTACCAGGACGCACTGGATACGCAGTATTTT
CDR3: CASSYQDALDTQYF

J: TRBJ2-1
size: -
D: TRBD2
V: TRBV5-1
DNA: TGCGCCAGCAGCGGAACTAGCGGGGGGCCAGAATTCTACAATGAGCAGTTCTTC
CDR3: CASSGTSGGPEFYNEQFF

J: TRBJ2-1
size: many
D: -
V: TRBV28
DNA: TGTGCCAGCAGTCCCTGGGGGTTTGAGGAGGCACACTACAATGAGCAGTTCTTC
CDR3: CASSPWGFEEAHYNEQFF

J: TRBJ2-1
size: few
D: TRBD2
V: TRBV27
DNA: TGTGCCAGCAGTCTAGGGGGACTAGCGGGGGGTTTAACCTACAATGAGCAGTTCTTC
CDR3: CASSLGGLAGGLTYNEQFF

J: TRBJ2-7
size: -
D: TRBD1
V: TRBV2
DNA: TGTGCCAGCGGAGGCGGGACAGGCTACGAGCAGTACTTC
CDR3: CASGGGTGYEQYF

J: TRBJ2-7
size: -
D: -
V: TRBV29-1
DNA: TGCAGCGTTGGGGGTCGGGGGGAGCAGTACTTC
CDR3: CSVGGRGEQYF

J: TRBJ2-7
size: many
D: -
V: TRBV7-9
DNA: TGTGCCAGCAGCACAACCGGGGACTCCCACTACGAGCAGTACTTC
CDR3: CASSTTGDSHYEQYF

J: TRBJ2-1
size: few
D: -
V: TRBV10-3
DNA: TGTGCCATCAGTTTTGACCCCAGCTCCTACAATGAGCAGTTCTTC
CDR3: CAISFDPSSYNEQFF

J: TRBJ1-5
size: -
D: TRBD1
V: TRBV29-1
DNA: TGCAGCGTCCTGGACAGGGGAAATCAGCCCCAGCATTTT
CDR3: CSVLDRGNQPQHF

J: TRBJ1-4
size: -
D: -
V: TRBV4-1
DNA: TGCGCCAGCAGCCAAGATGTGGGTATTGATGAAAAACTGTTTTTT
CDR3: CASSQDVGIDEKLFF

J: TRBJ2-2
size: few
D: TRBD2
V: TRBV4-1
DNA: TGCGCCAGCAGCCAGATCGGACTAGCGGGAGGGCCTGGCACCGGGGAGCTGTTTTTT
CDR3: CASSQIGLAGGPGTGELFF

J: TRBJ2-1
size: -
D: TRBD2
V: TRBV20-1
DNA: TGCAGTGCCACCACCGGGACTAGGAATGAGCAGTTCTTC
CDR3: CSATTGTRNEQFF

J: TRBJ2-1
size: few
D: TRBD2
V: TRBV10-3
DNA: TGTGCCACCTTTAGCGGGAGACAGAATGAGCAGTTCTTC
CDR3: CATFSGRQNEQFF